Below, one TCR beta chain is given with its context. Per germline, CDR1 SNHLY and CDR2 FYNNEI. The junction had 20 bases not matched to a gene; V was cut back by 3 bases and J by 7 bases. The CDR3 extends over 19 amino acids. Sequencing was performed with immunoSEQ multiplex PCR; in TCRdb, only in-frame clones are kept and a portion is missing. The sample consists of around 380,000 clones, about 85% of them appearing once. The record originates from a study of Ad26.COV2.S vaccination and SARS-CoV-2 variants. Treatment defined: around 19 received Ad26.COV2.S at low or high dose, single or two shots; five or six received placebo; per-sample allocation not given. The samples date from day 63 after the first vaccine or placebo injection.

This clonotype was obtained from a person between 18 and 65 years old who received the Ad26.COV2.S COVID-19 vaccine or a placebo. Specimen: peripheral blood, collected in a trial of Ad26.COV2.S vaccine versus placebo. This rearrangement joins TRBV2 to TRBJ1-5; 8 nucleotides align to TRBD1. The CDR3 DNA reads TGTGCCAGCAGTGATGAGCAATGGGGGACAGGCAGTCTCGGACAGCCCCAGCATTTT. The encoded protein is CASSDEQWGTGSLGQPQHF.